These T cell receptor beta chains were read from a single sample in a study of neurological immune-mediated disorders. From the 5' RACE reads, TCRdb called clonotypes with MiXCR, one entry per CDR3 protein. The sample has around 46,000 distinct CDR3 sequences; about 2% are singletons. Source material: PBMCs. The origin of the receptors is a woman aged 40 to 50 with multiple sclerosis. Both conserved end residues are part of each CDR3. A D gene is named only where the DNA matches it firmly. Size is stated for part of the rows, as once, few or many counts, or as a class when the clone is expanded.

clone size	V gene	D gene	J gene	CDR3 protein	CDR3 DNA
many	TRBV5-1	.	TRBJ1-1	CASSWGNTEAFF	TGCGCCAGCAGCTGGGGGAACACTGAAGCTTTCTTT
many	TRBV11-2	TRBD1	TRBJ1-2	CASSPARDSYGYTF	TGTGCCAGCAGCCCCGCCCGGGACAGTTATGGCTACACCTTC
many	TRBV5-1	.	TRBJ2-5	CASSLNGYQETQYF	TGCGCCAGCAGCTTGAACGGGTACCAAGAGACCCAGTACTTC
many	TRBV5-1	.	TRBJ1-5	CASSQGDRNQPQHF	TGCGCCAGCAGCCAAGGGGACCGCAATCAGCCCCAGCATTTT
many	TRBV20-1	TRBD2	TRBJ2-3	CSAMVGGRVRDTQYF	TGCAGTGCTATGGTCGGGGGGAGGGTTCGAGATACGCAGTATTTT
many	TRBV5-1	TRBD1	TRBJ2-5	CASSLAGTEEETQYF	TGCGCCAGCAGCTTGGCTGGGACAGAAGAAGAGACCCAGTACTTC
few	TRBV7-3	.	TRBJ2-5	CASSMTPEQTQYF	TGTGCCAGCAGCATGACCCCTGAGCAGACCCAGTACTTC
many	TRBV7-9	.	TRBJ1-1	CASSHPTGSTEAFF	TGTGCCAGCAGCCATCCTACAGGGTCCACTGAAGCTTTCTTT
many	TRBV20-1	.	TRBJ2-1	CSARGRTENEQFF	TGCAGTGCTAGAGGACGGACAGAAAATGAGCAGTTCTTC
many	TRBV12-3/TRBV12-4	TRBD1	TRBJ2-2	CASSSHRDRGDTGELFF	TGTGCCAGCAGTTCCCACCGGGACAGGGGGGACACCGGGGAGCTGTTTTTT
many	TRBV20-1	.	TRBJ2-7	CSASDRSYEQYF	TGCAGTGCCTCAGACAGATCCTACGAGCAGTACTTC
many	TRBV5-1	TRBD1	TRBJ2-2	CASSLDRGDDGELFF	TGCGCCAGCAGCTTGGACAGGGGCGACGACGGGGAGCTGTTTTTT
many	TRBV5-1	.	TRBJ2-1	CASSLEKGVRYNEQFF	TGCGCCAGCAGCTTGGAAAAGGGTGTTCGGTACAATGAGCAGTTCTTC
many	TRBV21-1	.	TRBJ2-3	CASSKMAGGTDTQYF	TGTGCCAGCAGCAAAATGGCGGGGGGCACAGATACGCAGTATTTT
many	TRBV9	.	TRBJ2-7	CASSVASSSDYEQYF	TGTGCCAGCAGCGTAGCCAGCTCGTCCGACTACGAGCAGTACTTC
many	TRBV3-1	.	TRBJ1-5	CASSQSPDSNQPQHF	TGTGCCAGCAGCCAATCGCCGGATAGCAATCAGCCCCAGCATTTT
.	TRBV20-1	.	TRBJ1-2	CSAPTGNDGYTF	TGCAGTGCCCCGACGGGAAATGATGGCTACACCTTC
.	TRBV4-1	.	TRBJ2-1	CDSSNSYNEQFF	TGCGACAGCAGCAACAGCTACAATGAGCAGTTCTTC
many	TRBV12-3/TRBV12-4	.	TRBJ2-3	CASSFRTDTQYF	TGTGCCAGCAGTTTTAGAACAGATACGCAGTATTTT
many	TRBV12-3/TRBV12-4	.	TRBJ1-1	CASSLELTGNTEAFF	TGTGCCAGCAGTTTAGAGCTTACAGGGAACACTGAAGCTTTCTTT
many	TRBV5-1	TRBD1	TRBJ2-2	CASSMGTGGSGELFF	TGCGCCAGCAGCATGGGGACAGGGGGCTCCGGGGAGCTGTTTTTT
many	TRBV19	TRBD1	TRBJ1-5	CASRKTGQGESQPQHF	TGTGCCAGTAGGAAAACCGGACAGGGAGAGAGTCAGCCCCAGCATTTT
many	TRBV5-1	.	TRBJ2-3	CASSVYRVDTDTQYF	TGCGCCAGCAGCGTGTACAGGGTGGATACAGATACGCAGTATTTT
many	TRBV10-3	TRBD1	TRBJ2-1	CAMGQGMALQFF	TGTGCCATGGGACAGGGTATGGCCCTGCAGTTCTTC
many	TRBV5-5	TRBD1	TRBJ2-3	CASRSPFQGASDTQYF	TGTGCCAGCAGATCCCCCTTCCAGGGGGCGAGTGATACGCAGTATTTT
many	TRBV20-1	.	TRBJ2-3	CSARDPRAATDTQYF	TGCAGTGCTAGGGACCCGCGGGCTGCCACAGATACGCAGTATTTT
.	TRBV5-1	TRBD2	TRBJ2-7	CASNPVGGNEQYF	TGCGCCAGCAACCCGGTGGGGGGGAACGAGCAGTACTTC
many	TRBV14	.	TRBJ2-3	CASSQWKGRSTDTQYF	TGTGCCAGCAGCCAATGGAAGGGTAGGAGCACAGATACGCAGTATTTT
many	TRBV7-2	TRBD1	TRBJ1-1	CASSFTRDRRTEAFF	TGTGCCAGCAGCTTTACCCGGGACAGGCGCACTGAAGCTTTCTTT
.	TRBV29-1	.	TRBJ2-6	CSVETGGSGANVLTF	TGCAGCGTTGAAACGGGGGGCTCCGGGGCCAACGTCCTGACTTTC
many	TRBV27	TRBD1	TRBJ1-1	CASSLVGQGLFEAFF	TGTGCCAGCAGTTTAGTGGGACAGGGCCTGTTTGAAGCTTTCTTT
many	TRBV7-2	.	TRBJ2-7	CASSLGRVAHEQYF	TGTGCCAGCAGCTTAGGCAGGGTAGCTCACGAGCAGTACTTC
many	TRBV29-1	.	TRBJ2-3	CSVGARAYTSTDTQYF	TGCAGCGTTGGGGCGAGGGCATACACTAGCACAGATACGCAGTATTTT
.	TRBV6-5	.	TRBJ2-1	CASSYPYGEQFF	TGTGCCAGCAGTTACCCCTACGGTGAGCAGTTCTTC
many	TRBV20-1	.	TRBJ2-7	CSASGGGEQYF	TGCAGTGCTAGTGGAGGAGGCGAGCAGTACTTC
many	TRBV5-1	.	TRBJ1-3	CASSPDFVPSGNTIYF	TGCGCCAGCAGTCCGGACTTCGTTCCCTCTGGAAACACCATATATTTT
many	TRBV29-1	TRBD1	TRBJ2-1	CSVGRTGQPYNEQFF	TGCAGCGTTGGGCGTACGGGACAGCCCTACAATGAGCAGTTCTTC
few	TRBV20-1	TRBD2	TRBJ2-5	CSALAGEETQYF	TGCAGTGCTTTAGCGGGGGAAGAGACCCAGTACTTC
many	TRBV6-6	TRBD1	TRBJ1-2	CASSLTGPLYGYTF	TGTGCCAGCAGTCTGACAGGGCCCCTCTATGGCTACACCTTC
many	TRBV4-2	TRBD2	TRBJ2-3	CASSARLAGTLDTQYF	TGTGCCAGCAGCGCCAGACTAGCGGGGACACTAGATACGCAGTATTTT
many	TRBV14	.	TRBJ2-1	CASSLLGVYNEQFF	TGTGCCAGCAGCCTGCTAGGGGTTTACAATGAGCAGTTCTTC